This T cell receptor (beta chain) was identified during a study of cytomegalovirus exposure and HLA in healthy donors. Germline V gene sequence: CDR1 MDHEN, CDR2 SYDVKM. Trimming removed 6 bases at V and 7 bases at J, with 9 bases between. The CDR3 loop spans 11 amino acids. Notes on the study in general: Segments of the TCR beta V type were, in most cases, productive about 90% or about 30% of the time in an earlier analysis.

Notes on this clone: The antigen remains unidentified.

PCR amplification relied on 60 Vbeta primers (plus 13 Jbeta primers). Repertoires were generated with immunoSEQ multiplex PCR, while TCRdb's copy carries only in-frame clones and drops some. The table lists 150,000 to 200,000 clones, roughly four fifths of them singletons. This TCR was sampled from a woman aged 30 to 39 in good health and CMV-seropositive. The rearrangement links TRBV28 to TRBJ1-1, with D unclear. The sequencing input was PBMCs. The CDR3: CASREDFEAFF. CDR3 sequence (DNA): TGTGCCAGCAGGGAGGACTTTGAAGCTTTCTTT.